This T cell receptor (beta chain) was sequenced in a study of shared clonotypes between healthy human individuals (TCRdb year 2020). Some background on the complete study: The cohort comprised two women and a few men aged 18 to 49 years. For each donor, three plates each were used for CD4 naive and CD4 memory, two plates were used for CD8 naive, and one plate was used for CD8 memory. To estimate repertoire size and how much clonotype sharing occurs between individuals, the study deeply sequenced the blood TCR repertoires of 4 to 6 healthy adults. Libraries were prepared and TCR repertoires were sequenced by different laboratories using diverse techniques, in order to increase sequencing depth and limit assay-specific biases. Between about 0.8 and 9 billion PBMCs per donor were obtained by leukapheresis.

Study-wide findings and limitations: Incomplete sequencing was indicated by rarefaction of sorted-subset datasets, despite the large sequencing depth. Compared with non-shared clonotypes, clonotypes shared by all four sorted-subset donors had higher generation probabilities. Based on pairwise subsampling, the degree of clonotype sharing among donors was expected to be affected by sequencing depth. Because the study included a small number of donors, the genetic and exposure-history diversity represented was limited. Sampling was limited to blood, and TCR repertoires in tissue likely differ from TCR repertoires in blood. Across a few donors, 5% to 6% of naive CD4, around 3.5% of naive CD8, about 2.3% of memory CD4, and roughly 0.41% of memory CD8 clonotypes were shared. Naive subsets generally had larger estimated clonotype richness than memory subsets.

Using the deep immunoSEQ assay, multiplex PCR amplified TCR CDR3 regions from genomic DNA. Extracted genomic DNA from each cell subset was distributed evenly across all wells of several immunoSEQ 96-well plates, and each plate was treated as a replicate. For sorted subsets, around 200 ng genomic DNA, equal to about 30,000 T cell genomes, was loaded into each replicate PCR. The purified libraries were quantified using a Qubit 3.0 fluorometer, sized with a Bioanalyzer 2100, and then quantified again using the KAPA Library Quantification kit. Every immunoSEQ 96-well plate was sequenced on a dedicated single-read 150-cycle Illumina NextSeq 550 flow cell. In the paper's pipeline: Because the immunoSEQ output held only junctional sequences and lacked quality scores, the filtering could not match the filtering applied to full-length reads. To assign V/J genes and CDR3, sequences were annotated against IMGT germline references using PyIR, a Python wrapper for IgBLAST v1.9. Reads with weak V/J assignments (E-value above 1e-6), missing CDR3, stop codons, out-of-frame junctions, or ambiguous translated residues were removed. V3J clonotypes were defined by identical inferred V gene, J gene, and CDR3 amino acid sequence. The percentage overlap between two repertoires was calculated by dividing the number of shared unique clonotypes by the size of the smaller repertoire. Richness of each repertoire was evaluated using RTK rarefaction, the Chao1 estimator, and Recon v2.1 estimates of unobserved clonotypes. Generation probabilities were computed with OLGA for all TCRbeta clonotypes obtained by the gDNA method from several donors. TCRdb mirrors the immuneACCESS table, restricted to in-frame sequences. Some clones are absent from its copies; in checked studies, under half trace to an unresolved V gene, and the reason for the others is unknown. V, J and clone size reflect that table, while D and trimming were determined from the DNA. The sample contains about 2.3 million clones, roughly 90% of them found a single time. The ten largest clones add up to 0.3% to 0.45% of the sample.

The donors were healthy, HIV-negative adults who had no recently reported acute infections or vaccinations. Every donor was a Caucasian adult residing in Nashville, Tennessee, USA. CD4+ T cells were enriched by magnetic negative selection, after which naive cells were positively selected on CD45RA and the negative fraction was taken as the memory subset. Blood was obtained by leukapheresis, after which PBMCs were separated by Ficoll-Histopaque density gradient centrifugation and cryopreserved in liquid nitrogen vapor phase. Analytical flow cytometry was used to check the purity and quantity of every magnetically sorted T cell population. Genomic DNA was isolated from every sorted fraction and measured by UV absorbance on a Nanodrop 2000c. Worth noting for this clone: Its antigen remains undetermined. No qualities accompany the bases; no much larger clone lies one base away.

The source material was naive CD4+ T cells from PBMCs. What the cell subset or site label conveys for this sample: CD45RA+ positively selected. This TCR was sampled from a young man in good health. Some clones in this sample may be carry-over from other donors' samples.

The CDR3 has the sequence CASSQGGVVTDTQYF. The DNA sequence is as follows: TGTGCCAGCAGCCAAGGGGGGGTTGTAACAGATACGCAGTATTTT. This sequence uses TRBV4-2 and TRBJ2-3; a tentative D match to TRBD2 spans 6 bases. V is pared back by 1 base and J by 3 bases, with 11 bases lying between the germline termini. Sequences LGHNA (CDR1) and YNFKEQ (CDR2) are obtained from the germline V gene. Measured from the cysteine to the phenylalanine, the CDR3 is 15 residues long. Left in the record is the CDR3 DNA by itself, 45 bases read in frame from the first base.